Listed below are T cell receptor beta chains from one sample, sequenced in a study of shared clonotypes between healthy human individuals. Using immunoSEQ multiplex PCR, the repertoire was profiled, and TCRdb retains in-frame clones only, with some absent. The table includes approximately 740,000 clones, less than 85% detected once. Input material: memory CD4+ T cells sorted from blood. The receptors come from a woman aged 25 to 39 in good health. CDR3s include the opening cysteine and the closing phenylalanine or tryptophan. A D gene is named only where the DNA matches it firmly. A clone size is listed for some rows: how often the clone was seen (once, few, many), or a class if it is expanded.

TGTGCCAGCAGTTTATCGTTTGCCCACGGGACAGGGGGTGTTTTGTGGAATCAGCCCCAGCATTTT	CASSLSFAHGTGGVLWNQPQHF	TRBJ1-5	NA	TRBD1	TRBV27
TGTGCCAGCAGTGAATCTGGGATGGGCGAAAAACTGTTTTTT	CASSESGMGEKLFF	TRBJ1-4	NA	NA	TRBV25-1
TGTGCCAGCAGAGTAACAGATACGCAGTATTTT	CASRVTDTQYF	TRBJ2-3	NA	NA	TRBV11-2
TGCGCCAGCAGCCAAGATACAGGCAGGGGGGATGTTCAGCCCCAGCATTTT	CASSQDTGRGDVQPQHF	TRBJ1-5	few	TRBD1	TRBV4-1
TGCGCCAGCAGCCCCAGACAGGGCACTGGAAACACCATATATTTT	CASSPRQGTGNTIYF	TRBJ1-3	once	TRBD1	TRBV5-1
TGCGCCAGCAGCTTGGAGGCGGGAGGGCCCCACAATGAGCAGTTCTTC	CASSLEAGGPHNEQFF	TRBJ2-1	NA	TRBD2	TRBV5-1
TGCGCCAGCAGCCCCGGGACAGGGGCCGGGGAGCTGTTTTTT	CASSPGTGAGELFF	TRBJ2-2	few	TRBD1	TRBV5-1
TGTGCCAGCAGGTGGGGACAGGGCTCCGGGGAGCTGTTTTTT	CASRWGQGSGELFF	TRBJ2-2	NA	TRBD1	TRBV27
TGTGCCAGCAGCCAAGTTGGACTTGCGGGAAACACCATATATTTT	CASSQVGLAGNTIYF	TRBJ1-3	NA	NA	TRBV14
TGTGCCAGCACCAGCTTCTCCCGGACAGGGGGCCTTTGGGCCGGGGAGCTGTTTTTT	CASTSFSRTGGLWAGELFF	TRBJ2-2	NA	TRBD1	TRBV7-8
TGTGCCAGCAGCTTAGGGGGTACGCAGTATTTT	CASSLGGTQYF	TRBJ2-3	NA	NA	TRBV7-9
TGTGCCAGCAGCGGGCTAGCGGGAACCTACGAGCAGTACTTC	CASSGLAGTYEQYF	TRBJ2-7	NA	TRBD2	TRBV7-6
TGTGCCAGCAGCCCCGCCGTCGGAAACACCATATATTTT	CASSPAVGNTIYF	TRBJ1-3	many	NA	TRBV11-2
TGTGCCAGCAGCCAAGATCGAACGTTCGCGGGGACCGGGGAGCTGTTTTTT	CASSQDRTFAGTGELFF	TRBJ2-2	NA	NA	TRBV14
TGTGCCAGCAGCTTTAGGGGCGCGGGAAGCAATCAGCCCCAGCATTTT	CASSFRGAGSNQPQHF	TRBJ1-5	NA	NA	TRBV7-2
TGTGCCAGCAGTCCCGGCCCTCAGCGGGGCAATGAGCAGTTCTTC	CASSPGPQRGNEQFF	TRBJ2-1	NA	TRBD2	TRBV7-9
TGTGCCAGCAGCCACAGGGCCTACGAGCAGTACTTC	CASSHRAYEQYF	TRBJ2-7	once	NA	TRBV28
TGCAGCGTTGATGACAGGGGGCTCGGGAATGAAAAACTGTTTTTT	CSVDDRGLGNEKLFF	TRBJ1-4	NA	TRBD1	TRBV29-1
TGTGCCAGCAGCTTAGAGGCGGGTGAGCAGTTCTTC	CASSLEAGEQFF	TRBJ2-1	NA	NA	TRBV7-6
TGCGCCAGCAGCTTGTTAACTAGCGCGAACCCTAGCTCCTACAATGAGCAGTTCTTC	CASSLLTSANPSSYNEQFF	TRBJ2-1	many	TRBD2	TRBV5-1
TGTGCCGGGCGTCAGGGGCGCAACTATGGCTACACCTTC	CAGRQGRNYGYTF	TRBJ1-2	NA	NA	TRBV28
TGTGCTAGTGTAGGAGGGGCAGGAGAGACCCAGTACTTC	CASVGGAGETQYF	TRBJ2-5	once	NA	TRBV12-5
TGTGCCAGCAGCGCAGGGTGGGCGGTAGATAGCAATCAGCCCCAGCATTTT	CASSAGWAVDSNQPQHF	TRBJ1-5	NA	NA	TRBV9
TGCGCCAGCAGCTTTTTAGCTCGGACTAGCGGGAGGGCCTCCGGGGAGCTGTTTTTT	CASSFLARTSGRASGELFF	TRBJ2-2	few	TRBD2	TRBV5-1
TGCAGCGCCGGGCGGGAGATACCAGATACGCAGTATTTT	CSAGREIPDTQYF	TRBJ2-3	NA	TRBD2	TRBV29-1
TGTGCCAGCAGCTATATGGTCGGCGAGCAGTACTTC	CASSYMVGEQYF	TRBJ2-7	NA	NA	TRBV11-2
TGCAGCGTTGAAGACCCCACAGGGACGGCTAGCACAGATACGCAGTATTTT	CSVEDPTGTASTDTQYF	TRBJ2-3	NA	NA	TRBV29-1
TGTGCCAGCAGCTTTGACAGGGGAAGTGAAAAACTGTTTTTT	CASSFDRGSEKLFF	TRBJ1-4	NA	TRBD1	TRBV7-9
TGTGCCAGCGGGATAGGGGGCGGACTAACAACTAATGAAAAACTGTTTTTT	CASGIGGGLTTNEKLFF	TRBJ1-4	NA	TRBD1	TRBV2
TGCGCCAGCAGCCTGTGGGACTCCCGGGGGGAGCAGTACTTC	CASSLWDSRGEQYF	TRBJ2-5	few	TRBD2	TRBV5-1
TGTGCCAGCAGCCCATGGGGCCGTGAAAGGGCTGAAGCTTTCTTT	CASSPWGRERAEAFF	TRBJ1-1	NA	NA	TRBV14
TGTGCCAGTAGTAAGGGACTAGCGGGTTACGAGCAGTACTTC	CASSKGLAGYEQYF	TRBJ2-7	many	TRBD2	TRBV19
TGTGCCAGCAGTGAGGTGGCAGCGGAGACCCAGTACTTC	CASSEVAAETQYF	TRBJ2-5	NA	NA	TRBV6-1
TGTGCCAGCAGTCTTAGCGGGAGGTGGGGAAACATTCAGTACTTC	CASSLSGRWGNIQYF	TRBJ2-4	NA	TRBD2	TRBV28
TGCGCCAGCAGCCAAGACTGGTCTCTTGTCTCTGGAAACACCATATATTTT	CASSQDWSLVSGNTIYF	TRBJ1-3	NA	NA	TRBV4-1
TGTGCCAGCAGTGTGGAGGGGCTGGGCAATCAGCCCCAGCATTTT	CASSVEGLGNQPQHF	TRBJ1-5	few	NA	TRBV2
TGTGCCAGCAGCCGCGAGCAGAGCTCTGGGGCCAACGTCCTGACTTTC	CASSREQSSGANVLTF	TRBJ2-6	NA	NA	TRBV16
TGTGCCAGCAGCGACAGGACAGGCTCCAGGGACGAGCAGTACTTC	CASSDRTGSRDEQYF	TRBJ2-7	NA	TRBD1	TRBV7-9
TGCAGTGCACGAAGGGCAGATACGCAGTATTTT	CSARRADTQYF	TRBJ2-3	NA	NA	TRBV20-1
TGTGCCAGCAGCCCCCGAGTAGCGGGAATAGATACGCAGTATTTT	CASSPRVAGIDTQYF	TRBJ2-3	few	TRBD2	TRBV9
TGTGCCAGCAGGGTAATAGGGGGACAGGGGGCTTACGAGCAGTACTTC	CASRVIGGQGAYEQYF	TRBJ2-7	NA	TRBD1	TRBV27
TGTGCCACCTCAGTACGGGACTCAGCTAACTATGGCTACACCTTC	CATSVRDSANYGYTF	TRBJ1-2	few	NA	TRBV28
TGTGCCAGCAGCACGGCCTCTAACTATGGCTACACCTTC	CASSTASNYGYTF	TRBJ1-2	NA	NA	TRBV7-2
TGTGCCAGTACCCCGTACAGGGGAAACGGGAACACTGAAGCTTTCTTT	CASTPYRGNGNTEAFF	TRBJ1-1	NA	TRBD1	TRBV19
TGTGCCAGTAGGGGACTTTCAATGGGTCAGCCCCAGCATTTT	CASRGLSMGQPQHF	TRBJ1-5	NA	NA	TRBV19
TGTGCCAGTAGTCCTCTGGGGGGTACCTACAATGAGCAGTTCTTC	CASSPLGGTYNEQFF	TRBJ2-1	NA	NA	TRBV19
TGCGCCAGCAGCTTGTGGGCCACCGGTGAAGCTTTCTTT	CASSLWATGEAFF	TRBJ1-1	NA	NA	TRBV5-1
TGTGCCAGCAGTGAAGCCGGGGAAGGCACCGGGGAGCTGTTTTTT	CASSEAGEGTGELFF	TRBJ2-2	NA	NA	TRBV2
TGTGCCAGCAGTGAGACAGGAGGCGCAGATACGCAGTATTTT	CASSETGGADTQYF	TRBJ2-3	NA	NA	TRBV6-4
TGTGCCAGTAGTACCGGACTGAGACCGTCCGGAGGTGAAAAACTGTTTTTT	CASSTGLRPSGGEKLFF	TRBJ1-4	NA	NA	TRBV19
TGCGCCAGCAGCTCGCCGCAACAGGGGGCGGTGACGGCTTTCTTT	CASSSPQQGAVTAFF	TRBJ1-1	NA	TRBD1	TRBV5-1
TGTGCCAGCAGTTGGCGTAGGCAGGGGGGATGGGGGCAGTTCTTC	CASSWRRQGGWGQFF	TRBJ2-1	NA	NA	TRBV27
TGTGCCAGCAGGCAGACAACTAATGAAAAACTGTTTTTT	CASRQTTNEKLFF	TRBJ1-4	NA	NA	TRBV2
TGTGCCAGCAGCTTAGATAGCCCGGGGGGCTACACCTTC	CASSLDSPGGYTF	TRBJ1-2	many	NA	TRBV7-9
TGCAGCGTTGGTGGTTACGAGCAGTACTTC	CSVGGYEQYF	TRBJ2-7	NA	NA	TRBV29-1
TGTGCCAGCAGTGCTAGCGGGAGTAACACCGGGGAGCTGTTTTTT	CASSASGSNTGELFF	TRBJ2-2	NA	TRBD2	TRBV11-2